This T cell receptor (beta chain) was captured by sequencing in a study of molecular identifiers for immune sequencing clone quantification (dated by TCRdb to between 2017 and 2018). Some background on the complete study: For a replicate experiment, the RNA from either approximately 20,000 or 100,000 naive CD8 T cells was divided into five aliquots, and four of those aliquots went on to sequencing. This methods study benchmarked molecular-identifier clustering-based TCR repertoire sequencing (MIDCIRS) and TCR RNA copy counting, using CD8 T cells to do so. Points the paper makes about the study in general: Identical TCR molecules sharing a barcode could cause highly expanded clone sizes to be underestimated. When barcode sub-clustering was not used, chimeric consensus sequences inflated TCR diversity, with chimeras reaching as high as 47%. A single cell's worth of spiked-in Jurkat TCR RNA was reported detectable even among 850,000 to 1,000,000 naive CD8 T cells. Modeling gave about three recovered TCR RNA copies per cell versus around 10 by digital PCR, implying 25% to 30% capture efficiency. In CMV-specific effector cells, clones with more than 20 RNA copies accounted for over 97% of molecules, whereas in naive cells such clones accounted for under 1%. The naive libraries included spiked-in Jurkat TCR RNA (about ten copies' worth), and this Jurkat TCR RNA is not part of the donor repertoire.

Libraries of naive CD8 T cells were built from around 20,000 to 990,000 sorted cells, with 10%, 30% or 50% of the purified RNA used. Naive CD8 T cells were FACS-sorted as CD8+CD4-CCR7+CD45RA+ on a BD FACSAria II into RLT Plus buffer. To test detection sensitivity, Jurkat RNA equal to some 11 TCR copies was added to samples of about 18,000-1,100,000 naive CD8 T cells. CD8 T cells were enriched with RosetteSep CD8+ T Cell Enrichment Cocktail and Ficoll-Paque, followed by ACK red cell lysis. The library relied on PCR. Sequenced using an Illumina HiSeq 4000. Preparation of bulk TCR libraries followed a previously described approach, with the TCR primers listed in Table S5. Purification of total RNA was performed with the Qiagen AllPrep DNA/RNA kit. Before analysis, reads from multiple sequencing runs of one library were combined. Per the source publication's procedure: Only reads with exact TCR constant sequence were kept, trimmed to 150 nt, and grouped by their 12-nt molecular barcodes. Reads in each barcode group were sub-clustered using a 15% Levenshtein threshold, and a quality-weighted consensus sequence was built for each RNA molecule. Non-functional sequences were filtered out, along with any lower-count sequence sitting one edit away from another sequence. Based on a fit of two negative binomial distributions, barcode sub-clusters having less than 20% of the maximum read count were discarded. TCRdb redid the processing of the public reads, applying fastp at Q25 and MiXCR, and retained in-frame beta chains. Rows with a matching CDR3 protein are joined into one entry that keeps the most common DNA and genes. The V and J calls reflect TCRdb's pipeline rather than the authors' work. The sample table holds about 70,000 distinct CDR3 sequences, of which approximately 17% were seen once. Roughly 1.4% of the sample belongs to the ten largest clones.

This clonotype occurred many times. Its antigen is still unknown. The input lacks base qualities; no much larger clone sits a single base away. The source material was naive CD8+ T cells from blood, with Jurkat cell RNA spiked in. The cell subset or site label of this sample denotes: FACS-sorted CD8+CD4-CCR7+CD45RA+ naive T cells. The TCR sequence derives from a human donor in good health. Some libraries in this study had Jurkat cell RNA spiked in.

At the DNA level, the sequence is TGTGCCAGCAGCGAGGAGTTTCAGCCCCAGCATTTT. It translates as CASSEEFQPQHF. The chain is made from TRBV5-5 and TRBJ1-5; the D gene identity is not certain. CDR1 and CDR2, per the germline V gene (reference sequence), are SGHKS and YYEKEE. The V end loses 4 bases and the J end loses 6 bases, and a stretch of 8 bases separates them. From cysteine to phenylalanine, the CDR3 is 12 amino acids long. Here the CDR3 DNA is all that survives: 36 bases in frame from base 1.